The sequence of this T cell receptor (beta chain) was determined in a study of OX40 agonist ivuxolimab in advanced cancers. Germline V gene data show CDR1 as MNHEY and CDR2 as SVGAGI. V was clipped by 3 bases and J by 3 bases, with 8 bases between them. CDR3 length: 13 amino acids. The cohort excluded patients with autoimmune disease history or systemic immunosuppression. Libraries were prepared by immunoSEQ multiplex PCR; TCRdb keeps only in-frame clonotypes and omits some of them. The sample has roughly 15,000 clones; 85% to 90% are singletons. V gene TRBV6-5 combines with J gene TRBJ1-2; D remains unclear. The sequence was obtained from an adult with an advanced solid tumor such as melanoma, head and neck, liver or kidney cancer. The sequencing here drew on CD4+ or CD8+ T cells sorted from blood, taken in a trial of the OX40 agonist ivuxolimab. CDR3 sequence reads: CASSYLADYGYTF. The CDR3 DNA follows: TGTGCCAGCAGTTATCTGGCGGACTATGGCTACACCTTC.